This T cell receptor (beta chain) was profiled in a study of T cells in Graves' hyperthyroidism and ophthalmopathy. With regard to this clonotype: Sequence at one end of the junction differs from germline and may be a read error.

Amplification targeted TCR beta CDR3 regions from RNA transcripts. Carried out on the TCR CDR3, a first-round RT-PCR used the HTBI primer set. MiXCR was run by TCRdb on the multiplex PCR reads, yielding one entry per CDR3 protein. This table has 450,000 to 600,000 distinct CDR3 sequences, 15% to 20% appearing once. CDR1 is ENHRY, CDR2 SYGVKD, per germline. The CDR3 loop spans 15 amino acids. The sequencing sample was made of blood. The receptor comes from a man aged 35-49 years with Graves' ophthalmopathy. The rearrangement joins TRBV10-3 to TRBJ2-5; 9 nucleotides align to TRBD2. Written as DNA, the CDR3 is TGTGGCATCAGTGAGTCGACTAGCGGAGGAGAGACCCAGTACTTC. Residues: CGISESTSGGETQYF.